This is a list of T cell receptor beta chains from one sample in a study of blood T cells in healthy people across ages. TCRdb reanalysed the 5' RACE reads using MiXCR and keeps one entry per CDR3 protein. The profile shows more than 700,000 distinct CDR3 sequences, around half of them singletons. Sequenced sample: blood. The receptor set was obtained from a man aged 80 or over in good health. The CDR3 runs from the conserved cysteine through the conserved F or W. D genes are given only for firm matches. Some rows have no size entry. The others give once, few or many, or a class for an expanded clone.

J gene	CDR3 length	clone size	D gene	V gene	CDR3 DNA	CDR3 protein
TRBJ1-1	13	.	.	TRBV11-3	TGTGCCAGCAGCTTAGAGCCTTACACTGAAGCTTTCTTT	CASSLEPYTEAFF
TRBJ1-6	13	many	.	TRBV29-1	TGCAGCGTCCAAGGGGTTCCTAATTCACCCCTCCACTTT	CSVQGVPNSPLHF
TRBJ1-2	14	few	.	TRBV29-1	TGCAGCGCTGGGGGGGGAAGCGCGGTAGATGGCTACACCTTC	CSAGGGSAVDGYTF
TRBJ2-7	14	.	.	TRBV9	TGTGCCAGCAGCGTAGCCGGGACTCACTACGAGCAGTACTTC	CASSVAGTHYEQYF
TRBJ2-7	14	few	TRBD2	TRBV27	TGTGCCAGCAGTCTCGCGGGAGGGCCGAGGGAGCAGTACTTC	CASSLAGGPREQYF
TRBJ1-1	15	.	.	TRBV7-3	TGTGCCAGCAGCTTAACAGCAGGGTTGAACACTGAAGCTTTCTTT	CASSLTAGLNTEAFF
TRBJ2-7	11	.	.	TRBV6-5	TGTGCGGCGGGACAGACCTACGAGCAGTACTTC	CAAGQTYEQYF
TRBJ1-4	17	many	.	TRBV6-5	TGTGCCAGCAGTTACCGCGGGGCCGGGGGAACTAATGAAAAACTGTTTTTT	CASSYRGAGGTNEKLFF
TRBJ2-1	15	few	TRBD2	TRBV10-3	TGTGCCATCACCCCCAGCGGGAGAGGAGACAATGAGCAGTTCTTC	CAITPSGRGDNEQFF
TRBJ1-2	12	.	.	TRBV20-1	TGCAGTGCTAGAGACCCGGACTATGGCTACACCTTC	CSARDPDYGYTF
TRBJ2-1	16	once	.	TRBV7-8	TGTGCCAGCAGCTGGAGTGTAGAGCGGGCCTACAATGAGCAGTTCTTC	CASSWSVERAYNEQFF
TRBJ1-5	17	.	.	TRBV3-1	TGTGCCAGCAGCCCCTTACAGATAGGGGGGGAGCTCCAGCCCCAGCATTTT	CASSPLQIGGELQPQHF
TRBJ2-1	13	.	.	TRBV11-1	TGTGCCAGCAGCTTAGCCCTGGAAAATGAGCAGTTCTTC	CASSLALENEQFF
TRBJ2-1	16	few	TRBD2	TRBV7-9	TGTGCCAGCAGCCCGCGCGGACTAGCGGGGGACAATGAGCAGTTCTTC	CASSPRGLAGDNEQFF
TRBJ2-3	16	many	TRBD2	TRBV5-1	TGTGCCAGCAGCCCGGGACTAGCGGGAGGCACAGATACGCAGTATTTT	CASSPGLAGGTDTQYF
TRBJ1-2	13	.	TRBD1	TRBV20-1	TGCAGTGCCGGACAGGGGGACTCCTATGGCTACACCTTC	CSAGQGDSYGYTF
TRBJ2-1	16	.	.	TRBV6-6	TGTGCCAGCAGCGAACCTAGCAGGAGCTCCTACAATGAGCAGTTCTTC	CASSEPSRSSYNEQFF
TRBJ1-2	13	few	.	TRBV29-1	TGCAGCGTTGTGCAGGGAATCCTCGAGGGCTACACCTTC	CSVVQGILEGYTF
TRBJ2-7	13	many	TRBD1	TRBV29-1	TGCAGCGTTTTAGGACAGGACCGCTACGAGCAGTACTTC	CSVLGQDRYEQYF
TRBJ2-5	13	few	.	TRBV6-6	TGTGCCAGCAGTCTCCCGGGAGTAGAGACCCAGTACTTC	CASSLPGVETQYF
TRBJ2-1	13	.	.	TRBV20-1	TGCAGTGCTAGAGATTTTAACTACAATGAGCAGTTCTTC	CSARDFNYNEQFF
TRBJ1-4	13	once	TRBD1	TRBV6-6	TGTGCCAGCGAGGGGGCTGGTAATGAAAAACTGTTTTTT	CASEGAGNEKLFF
TRBJ1-2	13	.	.	TRBV6-1	TGTGCCAGCAGTGTGCCTCCCGACTATGGCTACACCTTC	CASSVPPDYGYTF
TRBJ2-5	15	.	.	TRBV6-2/TRBV6-3	TGTGCCAGCAGTTACTCGAACAGTCTCCGAGAGACCCAGTACTTC	CASSYSNSLRETQYF
TRBJ2-5	15	.	TRBD2	TRBV27	TGTGCCAGCAGAGGGTCAGCTAGCGGTGAAGAGACCCAGTACTTC	CASRGSASGEETQYF
TRBJ2-3	15	.	.	TRBV6-6	TGTGCCAGCAGTTATCGTCCGGAACGCACAGATACGCAGTATTTT	CASSYRPERTDTQYF
TRBJ2-1	12	once	.	TRBV3-1	TGTGCCAGCAGCTCTTCCTACAGTGAGCAGTTCTTC	CASSSSYSEQFF
TRBJ1-2	14	few	TRBD1	TRBV20-1	TGCAGAGCACTTCCGGGACAGGGGAACTATGGCTACACCTTC	CRALPGQGNYGYTF
TRBJ1-2	14	.	.	TRBV6-1	TGTGCCAGCACCCCTAGGGCAGGGAGCTATGGCTACACCTTC	CASTPRAGSYGYTF
TRBJ1-2	15	few	TRBD1	TRBV15	TGTGCCACCAGCAGAGATCAGGGGGCGAAAGGTGGCTACACCTTC	CATSRDQGAKGGYTF
TRBJ2-1	17	few	TRBD2	TRBV2	TGTGCCAGCAGAGAGTTGACTAGCCGGAGCTCCTACAATGAGCAGTTCTTC	CASRELTSRSSYNEQFF
TRBJ1-4	13	.	.	TRBV20-1	TGCAGTGCTTCCGGGGTAGGAGGAGAAAAACTGTTTTTT	CSASGVGGEKLFF
TRBJ2-5	17	.	TRBD1	TRBV15	TGTGCCACCAGCAGAGATGGTGGGCCAGGGGGCCAAGAGACCCAGTACTTC	CATSRDGGPGGQETQYF
TRBJ2-1	16	few	TRBD2	TRBV5-1	TGCGCCAGCAGCGGAAAACTAGCGGGAGTAGGCAATGAGCAGTTCTTC	CASSGKLAGVGNEQFF
TRBJ1-2	15	.	.	TRBV20-1	TGCAGTGCTAGAGATCTGGGGGGTCCCGTCTATGGCTACACCTTC	CSARDLGGPVYGYTF
TRBJ1-2	14	.	.	TRBV7-2	TGTGCCAGCAGCAGACCCGGGACGCAGAATGGCTACACCTTC	CASSRPGTQNGYTF
TRBJ1-1	15	.	TRBD1	TRBV20-1	TGCAGTGCTAGAGGCGGAGAGGGGGCGAACACTGAAGCTTTCTTT	CSARGGEGANTEAFF
TRBJ1-2	13	.	.	TRBV2	TGTGCCAGCAGTGGACAGGTTTTCTATGGCTACACCTTC	CASSGQVFYGYTF
TRBJ1-1	13	.	.	TRBV6-5	TGTGCCAGCAGTTACGGGGCTGGAACTGAAGCTTTCTTT	CASSYGAGTEAFF
TRBJ2-3	16	few	.	TRBV21-1	TGTGCCAGCTCCCCGTCGGGACTAGCGGGAGATAGATACGCGTATTTT	CASSPSGLAGDRYAYF
TRBJ2-3	17	.	TRBD2	TRBV10-3	TGTGCCATCCGAGGAGCGGGAGTTCCAACTAGCACGGATACGCAGTATTTT	CAIRGAGVPTSTDTQYF
TRBJ1-2	12	.	.	TRBV7-9	TGTGCCAGCAGCTTAAAAGTGTCGGAGGTCACCTTC	CASSLKVSEVTF
TRBJ2-1	18	few	.	TRBV11-2	TGTGCCAGCAGCTTAGATCGCGGGGGGACAGGTGCCCAAAATGAGCAGTTCTTC	CASSLDRGGTGAQNEQFF
TRBJ2-5	14	once	.	TRBV5-1	TGCGCCAGCAGCAGCCAGGGGCTGGAGGAGACCCAGTACTTC	CASSSQGLEETQYF
TRBJ2-1	17	.	TRBD2	TRBV6-5	TGTGCCAGCAGTTACTCGAGTTCCAGCGGGAGGGAAAATGAGCAGTTCTTC	CASSYSSSSGRENEQFF
TRBJ2-2	13	.	.	TRBV20-1	TGCAGTGCTAGGACTGGGGCCCCCGGGGAGCTGTTTTTT	CSARTGAPGELFF
TRBJ2-5	15	.	TRBD1	TRBV12-3/TRBV12-4	TGTGCCAGCAGTTTTGCTTCAGGGGGCAGTGAGGCCCAGTACTTC	CASSFASGGSEAQYF
TRBJ2-3	13	.	.	TRBV20-1	TGTAGTGCGGGTACCCCTAGCACAGATACGCAGTATTTT	CSAGTPSTDTQYF
TRBJ2-1	15	.	TRBD2	TRBV7-3	TGTGCCAGCAGCTTAAAGACTAGCGGGAGTAATGAGCAGTTCTTC	CASSLKTSGSNEQFF
TRBJ2-1	15	.	TRBD2	TRBV5-1	TGCGCCAGCAGCCTCACGACTAGCGGCTCCAATGAGCAGTTCTTC	CASSLTTSGSNEQFF
TRBJ2-7	14	few	TRBD1	TRBV14	TGTGCCAGCAGCCAGCGGACAGGGGTGGACGAGCAGTACTTC	CASSQRTGVDEQYF
TRBJ1-6	18	.	TRBD1	TRBV28	TGTGCCAGCAGTTTGGGGACAGGGGGTGGAAGATTTAATTCACCCCTCCACTTT	CASSLGTGGGRFNSPLHF
TRBJ2-4	16	.	TRBD1	TRBV12-3/TRBV12-4	TGTGCCAGCAGCCGCAATAACAGGGGAACCAAAAACATTCAGTACTTC	CASSRNNRGTKNIQYF
TRBJ1-2	14	few	TRBD1	TRBV7-2	TGTGCCAGCAGCGTACAGGGGATTTCCTATGGCTACACCTTC	CASSVQGISYGYTF
TRBJ2-3	15	.	.	TRBV5-1	TGCGCCAGCAGCTTCTCTCCGGGAGTGGCAGATACGCAGTATTTT	CASSFSPGVADTQYF